A single sample gave rise to the 13 T cell receptor beta chains below, sequenced in a study of T cell responses to AZD1222 COVID-19 vaccine. Repertoires were generated with immunoSEQ multiplex PCR, while TCRdb's copy carries only in-frame clones and drops some. The sample lists tens of thousands of clones, about 90% occurring once. The specimen comprised peripheral blood, sampled on day 0 of AZD1222 vaccination. The receptors shown here come from an adult in good health.

In its sample, this clone was seen once. The chain combines TRBV13 with TRBJ1-1, with a tentative D call TRBD1 (5 bases). The CDR3 is 12 residues long. Germline CDR1 PRHDT, CDR2 FYEKMQ (reference sequence). V gave up 1 base and J gave up 13 bases, with 13 bases separating them. The CDR3 DNA reads TGTGCCAGCAGCTTAGTAGTTACAGGCAGTTTCTTT. Its protein product is CASSLVVTGSFF.

The chain carries TRBV27 and TRBJ2-5; the D is unclear. CDR3 length: 14 amino acids. The ends were cut back, 0 bases at V and 4 bases at J, with 9 bases in the middle. Germline CDR1 reads MNHEY; CDR2 reads SMNVEV (reference sequence). The CDR3: CASSLSVRGETQYF. CDR3 coding DNA: TGTGCCAGCAGTTTATCGGTCAGAGGAGAGACCCAGTACTTC.

CDR3 region: CASSAGDGVVGGYTF. The CDR3 bases are TGTGCCAGCAGCGCAGGGGATGGGGTAGTTGGTGGCTACACCTTC. This chain joins TRBV9 and TRBJ1-2; weak D call: TRBD1 (6 bases). Germline V gene sequence: CDR1 SGDLS, CDR2 YYNGEE. The V end was cut by 3 bases, the J end by 7 bases, with 19 bases between. This CDR3 has 15 amino acids.

The chain recombines TRBV3-1 (or the pseudogene TRBV3-2) with TRBJ2-2; D possibly corresponds to TRBD2 (5 bases). V dropped 0 bases and J dropped 6 bases, with 8 bases sitting between them. Per germline, CDR1 LGHDT and CDR2 YNNKEL (reference sequence). The CDR3 extends over 14 amino acids. This CDR3 reads CASSQDIGAGELFF. The CDR3 bases are TGTGCCAGCAGCCAAGATATCGGGGCCGGGGAGCTGTTTTTT.

As regards this clone: The junction and the germline gene differ at one end; a read error may be behind it. The chain employs TRBV7-7 and TRBJ1-1; the D gene is possibly TRBD1 (6 bases). The CDR3 covers 15 residues. CDR1 and CDR2 (germline): SSHAT, FNYEAQ (reference sequence). The CDR3 here is CASSLDGTLNTEAFF. Here the CDR3 DNA reads TGTGCTAGCAGCTTAGATGGGACATTGAACACTGAAGCTTTCTTT.

The table lists this clone with a count of one. The chain has TRBV21-1 and TRBJ2-3; the table's D call, TRBD2, was not checked against the DNA. TRBV21-1 is marked as a pseudogene. This CDR3 has 21 residues. CDR3 region: CASSKRTRTSGRVGGTDTQYF. The CDR3 DNA reads TGTGCCAGCAGCAAAAGGACCCGGACTAGCGGGAGAGTAGGTGGCACAGATACGCAGTATTTT.

V gene TRBV11-3 combines with J gene TRBJ2-7, with TRBD1 identical over 11 bases. The CDR3 totals 15 residues. Germline CDR1 is SGHNT and CDR2 is YENEEA. V dropped 5 bases and J dropped 5; count of bases not matched to a gene: 8. CDR3 sequence (DNA): TGTGCCAGCAGCCATTCGGGACAGGGGGTCCACGAGCAGTACTTC. It specifies CASSHSGQGVHEQYF.

The chain has TRBV15 and TRBJ1-5; perhaps TRBD1 as D (5 bases). The CDR3 runs 14 residues. In germline, CDR1 is LNHNV, CDR2 YYDKDF (reference sequence). V dropped 6 bases and J dropped 0 bases, with 9 bases sitting between them. As DNA, the CDR3 is TGTGCCACCAGGGACATTAATAGCAATCAGCCCCAGCATTTT. The encoded protein is CATRDINSNQPQHF.

This chain links TRBV2 with TRBJ2-3; 8 nucleotides line up with TRBD1. Germline V CDR1 and CDR2: SNHLY, FYNNEI. This CDR3 contains 16 residues. Trimming removed 4 bases from V and 0 bases from J; junction bases left unmatched: 6. The CDR3 is CASSAYRGTSTDTQYF. As DNA, the CDR3 is TGTGCCAGCAGTGCCTACAGGGGGACTAGCACAGATACGCAGTATTTT.

V gene TRBV3-1 (or the pseudogene TRBV3-2) combines with J gene TRBJ2-3; 7 bases match TRBD1. Losses at the gene ends were 0 bases for V and 2 bases for J; bases not matched to a gene: 2. From germline, CDR1 is LGHDT and CDR2 YNNKEL (reference sequence). The CDR3 length is 15 residues. The DNA for the CDR3 is TGTGCCAGCAGCCAAGAAGGGGGCCACACAGATACGCAGTATTTT. Protein: CASSQEGGHTDTQYF.

The chain uses TRBV2 and TRBJ1-2; 9 bases are a match to TRBD1. The length of the CDR3 is 13 residues. The germline V gene encodes CDR1 SNHLY and CDR2 FYNNEI. The ends lost 8 bases at V and 5 bases at J; junction bases unmatched: 6. In nucleotides, the CDR3 is TGTGCCAGCGGGGGACAGGGCATTTATGGCTACACCTTC. Its translation: CASGGQGIYGYTF.

The chain couples TRBV6-2 or TRBV6-3 to TRBJ1-1, with TRBD1 matching 7 bases. After removal of 2 bases from V and 6 bases from J, the junction contained 6 bases not matched to a gene. This CDR3 is built from 14 residues. Germline V lookup: CDR1 MNHEY, CDR2 SVGEGT. The CDR3 nucleotides are TGTGCCAGCAGTTACCAAGGGGGCAGTGCTGAAGCTTTCTTT. Translation: CASSYQGGSAEAFF.

The chain uses TRBV28 and TRBJ2-2; maybe TRBD1 (5 bases). Germline lookup yields CDR1 MDHEN and CDR2 SYDVKM. V was pared by 2 bases and J by 4 bases, with 11 bases between. This CDR3 has 15 amino acids. The CDR3, as DNA: TGTGCCAGCAGTTTAATGGGAAGGGGCACCGGGGAGCTGTTTTTT. Its protein is CASSLMGRGTGELFF.